The T cell receptor (beta chain) described here comes from a study of T cells after yellow fever vaccination. Study observations and caveats: In post-booster samples, most primary-vaccination clones reappeared (about 95% CD4, roughly 88% CD8).

TCRdb itself ran the 5' RACE reads through MiXCR, one entry per CDR3 protein. The sample includes fewer than 350,000 distinct CDR3 sequences, approximately 4% of them seen just once. This CDR3 spans 13 amino acids. Looked up from germline, CDR1 is LNHDA and CDR2 is SQIVND (reference sequence). Between the trimmed V and J ends, which lost 2 bases and 4 bases, there was a span of 7 bases. In this sample, this clonotype turned up a few times. The antigen is not known. This TCR was recovered from a man aged 18-30 years who received the YFV17D yellow fever vaccine. The material was PBMCs, obtained 15 days after the yellow fever booster vaccination. The chain links TRBV19 to TRBJ2-3; D remains ambiguous. CDR3 DNA: TGTGCCAGTAGTATAACCGAGCCAGATACGCAGTATTTT. Its translation is CASSITEPDTQYF.